This T cell receptor beta chain derives from a study of early T cells in non-severe SARS-CoV-2 infection. TCRdb re-derived calls from the 5' RACE reads in MiXCR, one entry per CDR3 protein. Of around 61,000 distinct CDR3 sequences listed, approximately 10% are singletons. The CDR3 runs 18 residues. Germline lookup yields CDR1 SEHNR and CDR2 FQNEAQ (reference sequence). Note on this clonotype: Its ends do not fully match the called genes, so a read error is possible.

J is TRBJ2-2 and V is TRBV7-9; TRBD2 aligns across 8 bases. The receptor was derived from an adult who was a healthcare worker with PCR-confirmed SARS-CoV-2 infection or an uninfected control (not recorded which). Sample: whole blood. CDR3 nucleotide sequence: TGTGCCAGCAGCCTCGGACGGGTACTAGCGGAGAACACCGGGGAGCCGTTTTTT. This gives the protein CASSLGRVLAENTGEPFF. Drawing the rest from reference TRBV7-9 and TRBJ2-2, the complete variable domain is DTGVSQNPRHKITKRGQNVTFRCDPISEHNRLYWYRQTLGQGPEFLTYFQNEAQLEKSRLLSDRFSAERPKGSFSTLEIQRTEQGDSAMYLCASSLGRVLAENTGEPFFGEGSRLTVL.